Given below is one TCR beta chain in context. It has no known antigen specificity. No base quality information exists; no much larger clone differs at one position. This entry is derived from a study of T and B cells in COVID-19 patients (dated by TCRdb to between 2020 and 2021). Looking at the study overall: In this study, adaptive immunity was profiled in COVID-19 patients who either had active infection or had recovered, using TRB and IGH repertoire sequencing of peripheral blood. As many as 9 follow-up blood samples were taken per patient, and some of the samples covered different disease stages within the same individual. A recovered cohort comprised around 19 patients contributing about 22 samples, mostly after mild to moderate COVID-19 managed as outpatients. Comorbidities linked to unfavorable COVID-19 outcome were present in about 90% of the 20 patients in the active-infection cohort. An age-matched reference group of some 39 healthy donors negative for COVID-19 antibodies served as the comparison for repertoire analyses. The recovered cohort had a median age of roughly 30 years, compared with around 65 years in the active-infection cohort. In the active-infection cohort, about 65% of the 20 patients were critically ill and required mechanical ventilation or ECMO. The repository of TCR and BCR sequences included 55 to 75 time points from more than 35 patients, and more than 8.3 million TCR sequences were analysed. A couple of patients were included in both the recovered and active cohorts because samples were available from active disease and after recovery.

TCRdb lists the instrument as Illumina MiSeq. Multiplex PCR with BIOMED2 TRB-A/B primer pools was used to amplify TRB rearrangements. Illumina-compatible adapters and 7-nucleotide sample barcodes were attached to the amplicons in two consecutive PCRs. Phusion HS II polymerase was used for all library PCRs. Amplicons were purified from gel with the NucleoSpin Gel and PCR Clean-up kit, quantified on Qubit, and pooled at around 4 nM. The quality of the amplicon pool was checked on an Agilent 2100 Bioanalyzer prior to Illumina next-generation sequencing. The authors' analysis ran thus. Annotation of TRB rearrangements was performed with MiXCR 3.0.8 using the default MiXCR reference library. Non-productive reads and sequences with fewer than 2 reads were removed, and every unique CDR3 nucleotide sequence was treated as one clone. Clonality, diversity, richness and V-J gene usage were calculated in R 3.5.1. GLIPH2 was used to cluster TCRs based on CDR3 similarity, and OLGA was used to calculate the generation probabilities. Only GLIPH2 clusters with at least four unique TCR clonotypes present in at least three individuals were retained. Using fastp trimming at Q25 and MiXCR clonotype assembly, TCRdb reanalyzed the public sequencing data and kept in-frame beta chains. CDR3 protein sequences are deduplicated, and each keeps its most common genes and DNA. These V and J calls originate from TCRdb's pipeline instead of the authors' own analysis. Counted in this sample were about 4,100 distinct CDR3 sequences; about 27% of them appeared once. 35% to 55% of the sample is in the top ten clones.

From its cysteine to its phenylalanine, the CDR3 spans 15 amino acids. Only the CDR3 part of the read is kept: 45 bases, read in frame from the first base. The germline V gene supplies CDR1 SGHDT and CDR2 YYEEEE. The germline V and J ends show losses of 2 bases and 4 bases respectively, and no gene match explains 8 bases of the junction. The study at large found these results: Few blood samples were available from mildly ill patients while symptoms were present, and early samples from severe cases were likewise scarce. Specific T cell subsets (CD4+/Treg/CD8+) and sorted SARS-CoV-2-responsive or tetramer+ T cells had not yet been sequenced, with those experiments still ongoing. TRB repertoires were found to be highly clonal in active COVID-19, whereas diversity and richness at recovery were found to rise above healthy donor levels. The recovered cohort had about 2,300 exclusive TCR clusters, including over 30 low-pGen clusters. The reported TCR clusters were said to need prospective validation before any clinical use. The cohort was considered too small for HLA contributions to COVID-19 susceptibility or severity to be assessed. In patients with COVID-19, the usage of TRBV/TRBJ genes was reported to be strongly skewed.

TRB repertoires were amplified using about 240-550 ng of genomic DNA isolated from blood. This receptor was identified in a human donor with active COVID-19. The donor label of this sample is uncertain. The chain is made from TRBV5-6 and TRBJ2-7; TRBD1 agrees with 8 junctional bases. Sequencing was done on a sample of blood. The CDR3 corresponds to CASSFGGTGLYEQYF. The sequenced DNA: TGTGCCAGCAGCTTTGGGGGGACAGGACTTTACGAGCAGTACTTC.